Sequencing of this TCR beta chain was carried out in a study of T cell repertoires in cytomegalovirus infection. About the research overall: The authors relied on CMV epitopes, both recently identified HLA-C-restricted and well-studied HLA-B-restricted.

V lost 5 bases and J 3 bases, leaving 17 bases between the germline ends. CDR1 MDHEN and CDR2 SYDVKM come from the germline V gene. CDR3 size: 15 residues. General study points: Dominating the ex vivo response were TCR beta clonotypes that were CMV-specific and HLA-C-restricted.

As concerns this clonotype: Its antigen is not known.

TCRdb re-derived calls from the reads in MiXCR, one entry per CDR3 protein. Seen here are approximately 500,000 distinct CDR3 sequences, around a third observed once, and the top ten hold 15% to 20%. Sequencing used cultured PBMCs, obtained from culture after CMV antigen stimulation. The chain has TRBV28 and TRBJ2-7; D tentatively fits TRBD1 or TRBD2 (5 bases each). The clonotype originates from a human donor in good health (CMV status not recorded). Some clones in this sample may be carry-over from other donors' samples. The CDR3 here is CASSPPGTLGYEQYF. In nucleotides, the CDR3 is TGTGCCAGCAGTCCCCCCGGGACCCTAGGCTACGAGCAGTACTTC.